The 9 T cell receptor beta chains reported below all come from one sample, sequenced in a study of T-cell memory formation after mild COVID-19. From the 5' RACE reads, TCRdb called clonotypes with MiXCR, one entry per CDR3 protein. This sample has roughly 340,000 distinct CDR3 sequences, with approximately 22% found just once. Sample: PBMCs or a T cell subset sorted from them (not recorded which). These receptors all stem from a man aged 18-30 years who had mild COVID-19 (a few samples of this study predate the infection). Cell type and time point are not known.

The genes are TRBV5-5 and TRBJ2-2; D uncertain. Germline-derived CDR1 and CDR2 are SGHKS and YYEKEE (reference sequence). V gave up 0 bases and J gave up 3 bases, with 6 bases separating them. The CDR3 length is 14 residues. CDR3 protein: CASSLGHYTGELFF. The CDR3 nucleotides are TGTGCCAGCAGCTTGGGACATTACACCGGGGAGCTGTTTTTT.

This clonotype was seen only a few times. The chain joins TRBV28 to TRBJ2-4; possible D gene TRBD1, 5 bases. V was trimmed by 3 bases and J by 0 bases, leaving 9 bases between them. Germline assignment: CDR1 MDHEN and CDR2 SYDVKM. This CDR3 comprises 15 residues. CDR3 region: CASSLGQVAKNIQYF. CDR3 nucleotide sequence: TGTGCCAGCAGTTTGGGGCAAGTAGCCAAAAACATTCAGTACTTC.

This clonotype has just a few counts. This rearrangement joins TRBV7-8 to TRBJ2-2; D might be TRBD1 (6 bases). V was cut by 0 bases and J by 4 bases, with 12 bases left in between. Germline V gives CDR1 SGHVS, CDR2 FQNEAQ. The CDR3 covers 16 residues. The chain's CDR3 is CASSLAYRDITGELFF. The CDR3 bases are TGTGCCAGCAGCTTAGCCTACAGGGATATCACCGGGGAGCTGTTTTTT.

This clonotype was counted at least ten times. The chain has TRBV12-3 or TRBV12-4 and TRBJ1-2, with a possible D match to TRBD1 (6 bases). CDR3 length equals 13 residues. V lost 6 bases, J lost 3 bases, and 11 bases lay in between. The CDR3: CASSPQGDYGYTF. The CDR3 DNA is TGTGCCAGCAGCCCACAGGGAGACTATGGCTACACCTTC.

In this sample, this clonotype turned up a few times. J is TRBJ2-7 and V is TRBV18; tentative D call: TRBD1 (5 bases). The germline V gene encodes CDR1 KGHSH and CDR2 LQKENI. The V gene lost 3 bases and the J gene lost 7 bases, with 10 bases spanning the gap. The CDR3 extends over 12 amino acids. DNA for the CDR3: TGTGCCAGCTCACCGGGGCTAGGAGAGCAGTACTTC. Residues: CASSPGLGEQYF.

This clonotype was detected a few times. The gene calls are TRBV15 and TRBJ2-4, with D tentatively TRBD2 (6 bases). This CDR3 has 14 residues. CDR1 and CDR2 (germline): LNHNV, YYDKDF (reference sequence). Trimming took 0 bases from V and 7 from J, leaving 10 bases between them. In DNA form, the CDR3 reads TGTGCCACCAGCAGAGATAATGGGGGGAACATTCAGTACTTC. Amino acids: CATSRDNGGNIQYF.

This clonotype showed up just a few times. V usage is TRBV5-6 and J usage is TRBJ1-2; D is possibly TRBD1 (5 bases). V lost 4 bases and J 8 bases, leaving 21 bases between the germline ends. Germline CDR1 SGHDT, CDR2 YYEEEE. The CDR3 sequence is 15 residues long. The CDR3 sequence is CASSPGGALDPGYTF. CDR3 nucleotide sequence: TGTGCCAGCAGCCCGGGCGGGGCTCTGGATCCGGGCTACACCTTC.

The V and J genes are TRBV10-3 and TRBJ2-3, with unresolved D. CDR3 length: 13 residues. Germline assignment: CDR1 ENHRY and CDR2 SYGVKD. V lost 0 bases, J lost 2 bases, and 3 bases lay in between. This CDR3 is CAISESTTDTQYF. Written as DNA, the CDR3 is TGTGCCATCAGTGAGTCGACCACAGATACGCAGTATTTT.

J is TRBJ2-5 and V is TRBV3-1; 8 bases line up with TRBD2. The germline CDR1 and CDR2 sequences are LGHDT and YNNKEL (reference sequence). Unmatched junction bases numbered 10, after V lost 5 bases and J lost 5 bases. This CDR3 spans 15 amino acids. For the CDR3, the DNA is TGTGCCAGCAGCAGGCCGGGGGGGCCTGGGGAGACCCAGTACTTC. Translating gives CASSRPGGPGETQYF.